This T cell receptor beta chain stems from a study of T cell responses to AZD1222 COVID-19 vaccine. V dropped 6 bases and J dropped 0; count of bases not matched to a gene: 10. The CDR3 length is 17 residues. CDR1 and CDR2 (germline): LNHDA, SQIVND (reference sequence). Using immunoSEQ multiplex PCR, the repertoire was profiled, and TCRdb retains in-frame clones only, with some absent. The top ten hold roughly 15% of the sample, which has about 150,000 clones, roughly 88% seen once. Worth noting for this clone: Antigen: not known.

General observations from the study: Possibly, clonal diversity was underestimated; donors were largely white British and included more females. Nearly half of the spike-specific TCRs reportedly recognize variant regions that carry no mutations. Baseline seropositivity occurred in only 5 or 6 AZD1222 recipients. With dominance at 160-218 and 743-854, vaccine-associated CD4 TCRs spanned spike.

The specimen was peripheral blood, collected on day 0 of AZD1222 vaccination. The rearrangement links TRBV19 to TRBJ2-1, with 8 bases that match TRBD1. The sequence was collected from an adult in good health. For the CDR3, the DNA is TGTGCCAGTAGGGACAGGGTTACTTTCAACTCCTACAATGAGCAGTTCTTC. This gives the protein CASRDRVTFNSYNEQFF.